These T cell receptor beta chains were read from a single sample in a study of blood T cells in healthy people across ages. TCRdb re-analysed the 5' RACE reads in MiXCR, keeping a single row per CDR3 protein. Among about 1,500,000 distinct CDR3 sequences listed, roughly 30% were seen once. Material for sequencing was blood. Source of these receptors: a woman aged 30 to 39 in good health. The CDR3 runs from the conserved cysteine through the conserved F or W. D genes are given only for firm matches. Only some rows state a clone size, as once, few, many or a class for expanded clones.

v_call	clone_size	j_call	d_call	cdr3_length	cdr3_aa	cdr3_nt
TRBV18	.	TRBJ2-2	.	16	CASSPLGGTNTGELFF	TGTGCCAGCTCACCACTTGGGGGCACGAACACCGGGGAGCTGTTTTTT
TRBV10-2	.	TRBJ1-5	.	15	CASSEPGSSNQPQHF	TGCGCCAGCAGTGAGCCGGGCAGTAGCAATCAGCCCCAGCATTTT
TRBV15	few	TRBJ1-2	TRBD1	15	CATSRYRDREGGYTF	TGTGCCACCAGCAGATACCGGGACAGGGAAGGTGGCTACACCTTC
TRBV28	.	TRBJ2-7	.	15	CASRTEGLASYEQYF	TGTGCCAGCAGAACAGAGGGCCTTGCGTCCTACGAGCAGTACTTC
TRBV12-5	few	TRBJ2-3	.	15	CASGLRRSSTDTQYF	TGTGCTAGTGGTTTGCGGCGTTCTAGCACAGATACGCAGTATTTT
TRBV27	few	TRBJ2-3	TRBD2	18	CASSPLGLAGAKTDTQYF	TGTGCCAGCAGTCCTTTGGGGTTAGCGGGAGCCAAGACAGATACGCAGTATTTT
TRBV5-1	once	TRBJ1-4	TRBD1	14	CASSPGTGQEKLFF	TGCGCCAGCAGCCCTGGGACAGGGCAGGAAAAACTGTTTTTT
TRBV2	many	TRBJ2-5	.	12	CASTTDQETQYF	TGTGCCAGCACGACGGACCAAGAGACCCAGTACTTC
TRBV12-3/TRBV12-4	.	TRBJ2-3	TRBD2	19	CASSQKTSGNYLTTDTQYF	TGTGCCAGCAGCCAAAAGACTAGCGGGAACTACCTTACCACAGATACGCAGTATTTT
TRBV29-1	many	TRBJ2-7	.	14	CSVADSPFTYEQYF	TGCAGCGTTGCCGACAGCCCGTTTACCTACGAGCAGTACTTC
TRBV9	many	TRBJ1-1	.	15	CASSVDPGVRTEAFF	TGTGCCAGCAGCGTAGACCCGGGGGTAAGAACTGAAGCTTTCTTT
TRBV6-5	.	TRBJ2-3	.	16	CASSSGWEDSTDTQYF	TGTGCCAGCTCCAGCGGGTGGGAGGACAGCACAGATACGCAGTATTTT
TRBV5-1	.	TRBJ2-1	TRBD2	16	CASSSYSGTSGRQGFF	TGCGCCAGCAGCTCCTACTCCGGGACTAGTGGGCGCCAGGGGTTCTTC
TRBV11-2	.	TRBJ1-1	.	13	CASSLPMNTEAFF	TGTGCCAGCAGCTTGCCAATGAACACTGAAGCTTTCTTT
TRBV29-1	.	TRBJ1-1	.	14	CSVSGVRASTEAFF	TGCAGCGTTAGTGGGGTCAGGGCGAGCACTGAAGCTTTCTTT
TRBV7-2	few	TRBJ2-4	TRBD1	15	CASSVDRVGKNIQYF	TGTGCCAGCAGCGTTGACAGGGTCGGCAAAAACATTCAGTACTTC
TRBV7-2	few	TRBJ2-2	.	13	CASSLNSFGELFF	TGTGCCAGCAGCCTCAACTCCTTCGGGGAGCTGTTTTTT
TRBV11-2	few	TRBJ2-1	.	14	CASSLVAGWVEQFF	TGTGCCAGCAGCTTAGTCGCCGGTTGGGTAGAGCAGTTCTTC
TRBV20-1	few	TRBJ2-1	TRBD1	10	CSAPGQGLFF	TGCAGTGCTCCGGGACAGGGTTTGTTCTTC
TRBV11-2	.	TRBJ2-4	.	13	CASSVTSFDEQYF	TGTGCCAGCAGCGTTACTAGCTTCGATGAGCAGTACTTC
TRBV5-1	many	TRBJ2-7	.	13	CASSLAGLWEQYF	TGCGCCAGCAGCTTGGCCGGTCTGTGGGAGCAGTACTTC
TRBV24-1	few	TRBJ2-5	TRBD1	14	CATSEGTVQETQYF	TGTGCCACCAGTGAAGGGACAGTACAAGAGACCCAGTACTTC
TRBV15	.	TRBJ1-2	.	17	CATSLMDGRGVNYGYTF	TGTGCCACCAGCTTGATGGACGGACGGGGGGTAAACTATGGCTACACCTTC
TRBV2	.	TRBJ2-7	.	14	CASSADSQTYEQYF	TGTGCCAGCAGTGCGGACAGCCAGACCTACGAGCAGTACTTC
TRBV20-1	.	TRBJ2-3	.	16	CSARESGGMSTDTQYF	TGCAGTGCTAGAGAGTCTGGCGGGATGAGCACAGATACGCAGTATTTT
TRBV29-1	.	TRBJ1-2	.	13	CSVDGPFYGGYTF	TGCAGCGTTGACGGACCCTTTTACGGAGGCTACACCTTC
TRBV7-2	.	TRBJ2-3	.	14	CASSLGASVDTQYF	TGTGCCAGCAGCTTAGGGGCTAGCGTAGATACGCAGTATTTT
TRBV20-1	many	TRBJ2-1	.	17	CSARISSGDNPYNEQFF	TGCAGTGCTCGTATTTCGAGCGGAGACAACCCCTACAATGAGCAGTTCTTC
TRBV6-7	.	TRBJ2-2	TRBD2	16	CASSYIGSGAHEELFF	TGTGCCAGCAGTTACATCGGGAGCGGGGCCCACGAGGAGCTGTTTTTT
TRBV20-1	.	TRBJ2-5	TRBD2	15	CSAPRGTSGAKTQYF	TGCAGTGCTCCCAGGGGGACTAGCGGCGCAAAGACCCAGTACTTC
TRBV20-1	.	TRBJ2-7	TRBD2	15	CSARESERGTYEQYF	TGCAGTGCTAGAGAGTCAGAGCGGGGAACCTACGAGCAGTACTTC
TRBV7-9	.	TRBJ1-2	.	14	CASSPGLRNYGYTF	TGTGCCAGCAGCCCGGGGCTGCGTAACTATGGCTACACCTTC
TRBV5-1	.	TRBJ2-1	TRBD1	14	CASSGGQTHNEQFF	TGCGCCAGCAGCGGGGGACAGACCCACAATGAGCAGTTCTTC
TRBV18	once	TRBJ2-1	.	15	CANSPLRGSYNEQFF	TGTGCCAACTCACCCCTCAGGGGCTCCTACAATGAGCAGTTCTTC
TRBV20-1	few	TRBJ2-1	.	15	CSAEGGRFSPDEQFF	TGCAGTGCTGAGGGGGGACGGTTCTCCCCCGATGAGCAGTTCTTC
TRBV4-1	.	TRBJ2-1	.	20	CASSQAAQGSYPESYNEQFF	TGCGCCAGCAGCCAAGCAGCGCAGGGGTCTTACCCCGAGTCCTACAATGAGCAGTTCTTC
TRBV7-9	few	TRBJ2-6	.	12	CASSFLANVLTF	TGTGCCAGCAGCTTCCTTGCCAACGTCCTGACTTTC
TRBV7-3	.	TRBJ1-5	.	13	CAGGEVGNQPQHF	TGTGCCGGGGGTGAGGTAGGCAATCAGCCCCAGCATTTT
TRBV20-1	.	TRBJ2-6	.	14	CSARGLSGANVLTF	TGCAGTGCTAGAGGCCTCTCTGGGGCCAACGTCCTGACTTTC
TRBV10-3	few	TRBJ2-7	.	15	CAISAGPSESYEQYF	TGTGCCATCAGTGCCGGGCCATCTGAATCCTACGAGCAGTACTTC
TRBV20-1	.	TRBJ1-1	.	21	CSARDQLRGWGPVNMNTEAFF	TGCAGTGCTAGAGATCAGCTTCGGGGGTGGGGCCCGGTAAATATGAACACTGAAGCTTTCTTT
TRBV4-2	.	TRBJ1-6	.	15	CASSQGGTVDSPLHF	TGTGCCAGCAGTCAAGGGGGTACGGTGGATTCACCCCTCCACTTT
TRBV20-1	.	TRBJ2-5	TRBD2	13	CSATGTSGDEQYF	TGCAGTGCAACCGGGACTAGCGGGGATGAGCAGTACTTC
TRBV5-1	few	TRBJ2-2	.	13	CASQQNIPGELFF	TGCGCCAGCCAACAGAATATTCCCGGGGAGCTGTTTTTT